Shown below are 13 T cell receptor beta chains from a single sample sequenced in a study of blood T cells in healthy people across ages. It was with a sample-barcoded 5' primer and a J-beta primer mix that a second PCR of roughly 7 to 12 cycles was run. One entry per CDR3 protein, called by TCRdb with MiXCR from the 5' RACE reads. Counted here are fewer than 700,000 distinct CDR3 sequences, 40% to 50% occurring once; the ten biggest clones make up 30%. Sequencing input: blood. The receptors originated from a man older than 75 in good health.

This chain uses TRBV2 with TRBJ2-7, with 7 bases that match TRBD1. This CDR3 region has 14 residues. Germline CDR1 SNHLY, CDR2 FYNNEI. V was clipped by 8 bases and J by 3 bases; unmatched bases: 10. The CDR3 sequence: CASRPRAGGYEQYF. CDR3 DNA: TGTGCCAGCCGCCCTAGGGCAGGGGGCTACGAGCAGTACTTC.

V usage is TRBV6-2 or TRBV6-3 and J usage is TRBJ2-5, with D perhaps TRBD1 (6 bases). Gene TRBJ2-7 matches the end of the DNA better, so the J call may be wrong. Germline V gene lookup returns CDR1 MNHEY and CDR2 SVGEGT. The CDR3 contains 14 residues. In nucleotides, the CDR3 is TGTGCCAGCAGTTACCTCAGCAGGGGATACGAGCAGTACTTC. Its translation is CASSYLSRGYEQYF.

The genes are TRBV12-3 or TRBV12-4 and TRBJ1-5; D might be TRBD1 (6 bases). There are 14 residues in the CDR3. V was cut by 7 bases and J by 1 base, with 11 bases left in between. The CDR3 spells CASKEGVSNQPQHF. DNA for the CDR3: TGTGCCAGCAAAGAGGGGGTAAGCAATCAGCCCCAGCATTTT.

The chain carries TRBV20-1 and TRBJ2-3; 7 bases align to TRBD2. The CDR3 has 15 residues. Losses at the gene ends were 3 bases for V and 6 bases for J; bases not matched to a gene: 12. Germline CDR1 is DFQATT and CDR2 is SNEGSKA (reference sequence). This chain's CDR3 is CSASSQGGSPDTQYF. CDR3 nucleotide sequence: TGCAGTGCTAGTTCCCAGGGCGGGAGTCCTGATACGCAGTATTTT.

The V and J genes are TRBV25-1 and TRBJ2-3, with D maybe TRBD1 (5 bases). Trimming took 2 bases from V and 3 from J, leaving 24 bases between them. Germline V gives CDR1 MGHDK, CDR2 SYGVNS. The CDR3 covers 19 residues. CDR3: CASSEPARALSFGTDTQYF. The DNA for the CDR3 is TGTGCCAGCAGTGAACCGGCCAGGGCCCTATCCTTCGGTACAGATACGCAGTATTTT.

The gene calls are TRBV24-1 and TRBJ2-7; 8 nucleotides match TRBD1. This CDR3 region has 15 residues. Looked up from germline, CDR1 is KGHDR and CDR2 is SFDVKD. V was clipped by 2 bases and J by 3 bases; unmatched bases: 5. The DNA of the CDR3 is TGTGCCACCAGTGATTCCAAGACAGGGGTCTACGAGCAGTACTTC. Translation gives CATSDSKTGVYEQYF.

This chain uses TRBV28 with TRBJ1-4, with 9 bases identical to TRBD1. This CDR3 comprises 15 residues. CDR1 MDHEN and CDR2 SYDVKM come from the germline V gene. With V trimmed by 6 bases and J by 7 bases, 9 bases remained unmatched. The chain's CDR3 is CASRESGTGSEKLFF. CDR3 DNA: TGTGCCAGCAGGGAATCCGGGACAGGGTCTGAAAAACTGTTTTTT.

This clonotype has more than one count but fewer than ten. The chain is built from TRBV7-6 and TRBJ1-6, with 9 bases aligning to TRBD1. From germline, CDR1 is SGHVS and CDR2 FNYEAQ. This CDR3 comprises 15 residues. V trimming: 5 bases; J trimming: 5 bases; junction bases outside the gene matches: 4. CDR3 region: CASSVRDRDNSPLHF. CDR3 nucleotide sequence: TGTGCCAGCAGCGTCCGGGACAGGGATAATTCACCCCTCCACTTT.

This clonotype came up many times. The chain has TRBV7-9 and TRBJ2-6; D unclear. Germline assignment: CDR1 SEHNR and CDR2 FQNEAQ (reference sequence). V shed 7 bases and J shed 4 bases, with 8 bases lying between them. The CDR3 consists of 13 residues. The CDR3: CASTRSGANVLTF. The CDR3 DNA is TGTGCCAGCACCCGTTCAGGGGCCAACGTCCTGACTTTC.

The chain joins TRBV11-2 to TRBJ2-2; D is uncertain. Germline V gene lookup returns CDR1 SGHAT and CDR2 FQNNGV. The CDR3 is 14 amino acids. V was clipped by 5 bases and J by 0 bases, with 7 bases between them. The CDR3 bases are TGTGCCAGCAGCCCTCGTACGAACACCGGGGAGCTGTTTTTT. Encoded protein: CASSPRTNTGELFF. Supplemented by reference TRBV11-2 and TRBJ2-2, the full variable domain reads EAGVAQSPRYKIIEKRQSVAFWCNPISGHATLYWYQQILGQGPKLLIQFQNNGVVDDSQLPKDRFSAERLKGVDSTLKIQPAKLEDSAVYLCASSPRTNTGELFFGEGSRLTVL.

The V gene is TRBV20-1, the J gene TRBJ2-3; TRBD1 might be the D (6 bases). The CDR3 consists of 15 residues. CDR1 is DFQATT, CDR2 SNEGSKA, per germline (reference sequence). Trimming stripped 5 bases from V and 5 bases from J, with 20 bases between. CDR3 in amino acids: CSALNRDIHLDTQYF. CDR3 bases: TGCAGTGCTCTAAACAGGGATATACACCTAGATACGCAGTATTTT.

V gene TRBV5-1 combines with J gene TRBJ1-1; D remains ambiguous. The length of the CDR3 is 13 residues. Germline assignment: CDR1 SGHRS and CDR2 YFSETQ. V gave up 3 bases and J gave up 1 base, with 7 bases separating them. CDR3 sequence reads: CASSWVENTEAFF. Here the CDR3 DNA reads TGCGCCAGCAGCTGGGTGGAGAACACTGAAGCTTTCTTT.

This clonotype came up many times. The chain employs TRBV7-8 and TRBJ2-7, with D maybe TRBD1 (6 bases). This CDR3 contains 15 residues. In germline, CDR1 is SGHVS, CDR2 FQNEAQ. V was shortened by 6 bases and J by 0 bases, with 15 bases between the two germline ends. The CDR3 reads CASSRQQGSSYEQYF. CDR3 coding DNA: TGTGCCAGCAGTCGTCAACAGGGATCCTCCTACGAGCAGTACTTC.